This T cell receptor (beta chain) was identified in a study of T cell responses to AZD1222 COVID-19 vaccine. Findings and caveats of the study: It was only a handful of AZD1222 recipients who were seropositive at baseline. Spike-specific TCR breadth rose after two AZD1222 doses, and depth rose as well.

Germline-derived CDR1 and CDR2 are SGHDN and FVKESK. The CDR3 consists of 15 residues. Losses at the gene ends were 4 bases for V and 4 bases for J; bases not matched to a gene: 5. TCRdb's copy holds only in-frame clones and misses some; the assay was immunoSEQ multiplex PCR. Among 100,000 or so clones listed, roughly nine tenths were seen once. Notes on this clone: What it binds is not known.

The sequence was obtained from an adult who received the AZD1222 COVID-19 vaccine. The chain is built from TRBV14 and TRBJ1-2; TRBD1 agrees at 11 bases. The source material was peripheral blood, sampled 28 days after the second AZD1222 dose. The CDR3 nucleotides read TGTGCCAGCAGCCGGACAGGGGGCCTCGGCTATGGCTACACCTTC. Translated: CASSRTGGLGYGYTF. Together with reference TRBV14 and TRBJ1-2, the CDR3 gives the full variable domain: EAGVTQFPSHSVIEKGQTVTLRCDPISGHDNLYWYRRVMGKEIKFLLHFVKESKQDESGMPNNRFLAERTGGTYSTLKVQPAELEDSGVYFCASSRTGGLGYGYTFGSGTRLTVV.